This T cell receptor (beta chain) emerged from a study of cytomegalovirus exposure and HLA in healthy donors. A multiplex PCR was run with 60 Vbeta primers and 13 Jbeta primers. Sequencing used immunoSEQ multiplex PCR; TCRdb keeps in-frame clones, though not all of them. The sample gives 100,000 to 150,000 clones, around 75% of which show up once; over 4% is in the top ten. The germline gives CDR1 SGHAT, CDR2 FQNNGV. This CDR3 has 13 residues. V lost 4 bases to trimming and J lost 12 bases, with 19 bases between them. This receptor was obtained from a man aged 60-69 years in good health and CMV-seropositive. V usage is TRBV11-2 and J usage is TRBJ2-7; TRBD1 might be the D (6 bases). Sequenced material: PBMCs. DNA of the CDR3: TGTGCCAGCAGCTCGTTACAGGGTTGGAAGGTGTACTTC. Its protein is CASSSLQGWKVYF.